What follows are 30 T cell receptor beta chains derived from one specimen sequenced in a study of T-cell reconstitution after alpha-beta-depleted transplantation in children. A TCRbeta library incorporating unique molecular identifiers was prepared. TCRdb independently ran MiXCR on the PCR reads; one entry per CDR3 protein. The sample lists about 980,000 distinct CDR3 sequences, around 30% occurring once. Sequencing used PBMCs, mostly from graft donor cells, obtained 360 days after TCRalphabeta/CD19-depleted stem cell transplant. These receptors originate from a boy under two years old who had a stem cell transplant for SCID, so the T cells may come from the graft donor.

This chain connects TRBV12-3 or TRBV12-4 to TRBJ2-1, with TRBD2 matching over 13 bases. V lost 6 bases, J lost 12 bases, and 17 bases stayed unmatched. The length of the CDR3 is 17 residues. In DNA, the CDR3 is TGTGCCAGCAGCACGACTAGCGGGGGGACTTATTCGCTGGGGCAGTTCTTC. This sequence encodes CASSTTSGGTYSLGQFF.

The genes are TRBV19 and TRBJ1-5, with D unclear. V was pared by 7 bases and J by 0 bases, with 16 bases between. This CDR3 comprises 16 residues. Per germline, CDR1 LNHDA and CDR2 SQIVND (reference sequence). CDR3 protein: CASTLAPDSSNQPQHF. For the CDR3, the DNA is TGTGCCAGTACCCTAGCCCCAGATTCTAGCAATCAGCCCCAGCATTTT.

This clonotype was seen a handful of times. The chain combines TRBV12-3 or TRBV12-4 with TRBJ2-2; 11 bases fit TRBD2. V was pared by 4 bases and J by 2 bases, with 12 bases of the junction left unmatched. This CDR3 has 19 residues. The CDR3 reads CASSWDSGGAGVNTGELFF. CDR3 DNA sequence: TGTGCCAGCAGTTGGGATAGCGGGGGGGCCGGAGTTAACACCGGGGAGCTGTTTTTT.

The rearrangement links TRBV6-5 to TRBJ1-1, with unresolved D. This CDR3 has 11 amino acids. Germline V lookup: CDR1 MNHEY, CDR2 SVGAGI. Trimming pared 2 bases from V and 13 bases from J, leaving 11 bases between. The DNA for the CDR3 is TGTGCCAGCAGTTACCTGCGTCGGAATTTCTTT. Translated, it gives CASSYLRRNFF.

The V call is TRBV6-2 or TRBV6-3, the J call TRBJ1-2; D call uncertain. The CDR3 totals 13 residues. Trimming took off 4 bases at V and 2 bases at J, with 8 bases between the two ends. Germline values: CDR1 MNHEY, CDR2 SVGEGT. As DNA, the CDR3 is TGTGCCAGCAGTTTCGGACTGAACTATGGCTACACCTTC. Translated, it gives CASSFGLNYGYTF.

The chain links TRBV9 to TRBJ2-1, with 8 bases identical to TRBD2. The CDR3 covers 11 residues. CDR1 is SGDLS, CDR2 YYNGEE, per germline. V shed 7 bases and J 9 bases; nucleotides not matched to a gene: 3. As DNA, the CDR3 is TGTGCCAGCTCGACTAGCGTTGAGCAGTTCTTC. Translation: CASSTSVEQFF.

This clonotype was seen many times. The chain carries TRBV19 and TRBJ2-2; a weak D match, TRBD2 (5 bases). Looked up from germline, CDR1 is LNHDA and CDR2 is SQIVND (reference sequence). Trimming removed 4 bases from V and 7 bases from J, with 10 bases in between. The CDR3 sequence is 13 residues long. The CDR3 protein is CASSTLGLGELFF. The CDR3 DNA sequence: TGTGCCAGTAGTACACTAGGACTCGGGGAGCTGTTTTTT. Full variable domain (remainder filled in from reference TRBV19 and TRBJ2-2): DGGITQSPKYLFRKEGQNVTLSCEQNLNHDAMYWYRQDPGQGLRLIYYSQIVNDFQKGDIAEGYSVSREKKESFPLTVTSAQKNPTAFYLCASSTLGLGELFFGEGSRLTVL.

This clonotype is a singleton in its sample. This chain joins TRBV20-1 and TRBJ2-5, with D maybe TRBD1 (5 bases). This CDR3 comprises 15 residues. The ends were cut back, 1 base at V and 2 bases at J, with 14 bases in the middle. The germline gives CDR1 DFQATT, CDR2 SNEGSKA (reference sequence). CDR3 protein: CSARGTRKRQETQYF. The CDR3 DNA reads as TGCAGTGCTAGAGGGACAAGGAAGAGGCAAGAGACCCAGTACTTC.

The chain recombines TRBV7-8 with TRBJ2-1, with D tentatively TRBD1 (6 bases). This CDR3 is built from 13 residues. Deletions cut 7 bases from V and 7 bases from J, with 14 bases between. CDR1 and CDR2 (germline): SGHVS, FQNEAQ. CDR3 protein: CASTPGGRNEQFF. The DNA of the CDR3 is TGTGCCAGCACCCCTGGGGGCCGGAATGAGCAGTTCTTC.

This clonotype has only a few counts. The rearrangement joins TRBV12-3 or TRBV12-4 to TRBJ2-3, with 10 bases lining up with TRBD2. The V and J ends lost 3 bases and 5 bases, in that order; junction bases with no gene match: 8. This CDR3 comprises 16 residues. CDR3 in amino acids: CASSFDKRGGEDTQYF. The CDR3 DNA is TGTGCCAGCAGTTTCGATAAGCGGGGGGGCGAAGATACGCAGTATTTT.

V gene TRBV4-1 combines with J gene TRBJ2-5; D gene unclear. The V end was cut by 1 base, the J end by 2 bases, with 14 bases between. Germline loops: CDR1 MGHRA, CDR2 YSYEKL. CDR3 size: 16 residues. This CDR3 reads CASSQAMGTGQETQYF. Written as DNA, the CDR3 is TGCGCCAGCAGCCAAGCGATGGGAACGGGTCAAGAGACCCAGTACTTC.

The chain is built from TRBV29-1 and TRBJ2-7, with a possible D match to TRBD1 (5 bases). This CDR3 spans 11 amino acids. The germline V and J ends were trimmed by 6 bases and 4 bases, with 10 bases remaining between them. From germline, CDR1 is SQVTM and CDR2 ANQGSEA. The CDR3 sequence is CSVETEYEQYF. The CDR3 region has the DNA TGCAGCGTGGAGACAGAATACGAGCAGTACTTC.

A few counts support this clonotype. The chain recombines TRBV5-1 with TRBJ2-5; TRBD1 or TRBD2 may be the D gene (6 bases each). V was trimmed by 2 bases and J by 4 bases, leaving 24 bases between them. The V gene's germline CDR1 is SGHRS and CDR2 YFSETQ. This CDR3 has 18 amino acids. The CDR3 loop reads CASSLRDPYRGPGETQYF. The CDR3 DNA follows: TGCGCCAGCAGCTTAAGGGACCCTTATCGGGGGCCTGGAGAGACCCAGTACTTC.

This clonotype was found a few times. The chain couples TRBV5-1 to TRBJ2-1; 7 bases match TRBD1. From germline, CDR1 is SGHRS and CDR2 YFSETQ. The V gene end was trimmed by 0 bases and the J gene end by 10 bases; junction bases not matched to a gene: 10. The CDR3 has 15 amino acids. Written as DNA, the CDR3 is TGCGCCAGCAGCTTGGATGCGACAGGGAAAGGGGAGCAGTTCTTC. Amino acid sequence: CASSLDATGKGEQFF.

This clonotype was picked up a small number of times. The CDR3 is CASSLMMGTSSSTDTQYF. CDR3 nucleotide sequence: TGTGCCAGCAGCTTAATGATGGGGACTAGCTCTTCCACAGATACGCAGTATTTT. The gene calls are TRBV7-8 and TRBJ2-3; 9 bases fit TRBD2. The CDR3 runs to 18 residues. J gave up 2 bases and V 2 bases, and 11 bases lay outside the gene matches. Germline V lookup: CDR1 SGHVS, CDR2 FQNEAQ.

This clonotype was detected only a few times. The chain recombines TRBV24-1 with TRBJ2-5; TRBD2 matches at 8 bases. The CDR3 spans 16 residues. Germline V gene sequence: CDR1 KGHDR, CDR2 SFDVKD. Trimming took 4 bases from V and 1 from J; bases not matched to a gene: 7. This CDR3 reads CATSEAGGGPQETQYF. CDR3 coding DNA: TGTGCCACCAGTGAGGCAGGCGGGGGGCCCCAAGAGACCCAGTACTTC.

The rearrangement links TRBV20-1 to TRBJ2-2; 7 positions agree with TRBD2. V shed 5 bases, J shed 0 bases, and the junction held 3 bases outside the gene matches. The CDR3 loop spans 14 amino acids. The germline CDR1 and CDR2 sequences are DFQATT and SNEGSKA (reference sequence). CDR3 DNA sequence: TGCAGTGCTCTAGGACTAGCGAACACCGGGGAGCTGTTTTTT. Its translation is CSALGLANTGELFF.

This clonotype has a handful of counts. The rearrangement uses TRBV5-1 and TRBJ2-1, with D perhaps TRBD1 or TRBD2 (5 bases each). CDR3 size: 16 residues. The germline CDR1 and CDR2 sequences are SGHRS and YFSETQ. V was pared by 3 bases and J by 0 bases, with 13 bases between. The CDR3 nucleotides are TGCGCCAGCAGCTCCTGGGGGTCGAGCTCCTACAATGAGCAGTTCTTC. Its translation is CASSSWGSSSYNEQFF.

The rearrangement links TRBV6-1 to TRBJ1-1; D is perhaps TRBD1 (5 bases). V was cut by 7 bases and J by 5 bases, with 17 bases left in between. CDR1 MNHNS and CDR2 SASEGT come from the germline V gene. This CDR3 is 14 amino acids long. This CDR3 is CASNLRPGGTEAFF. The CDR3 DNA reads TGTGCCAGCAACCTCCGGCCCGGGGGGACTGAAGCTTTCTTT.

The CDR3 DNA is TGCGCCAGCAGCTTGCCGTCACAGGGCCTAGTCTACGAGCAGTACTTC. It translates to CASSLPSQGLVYEQYF. The chain links TRBV5-1 to TRBJ2-7; D might be TRBD1 (6 bases). CDR3 length: 16 residues. Germline values: CDR1 SGHRS, CDR2 YFSETQ. Trimming stripped 1 base from V and 3 bases from J, with 17 bases between.

CDR3 region: CASSDLSGGGSEQYF. As DNA, the CDR3 is TGTGCCAGCAGTGATCTCTCCGGCGGGGGGAGCGAGCAGTACTTC. The genes are TRBV25-1 and TRBJ2-7, with 8 bases identical to TRBD2. This CDR3 is built from 15 residues. The V and J ends lost 3 bases and 6 bases, in that order; junction bases with no gene match: 10. The germline V gene encodes CDR1 MGHDK and CDR2 SYGVNS.

This clonotype was detected only a few times. The V gene is TRBV5-5, the J gene TRBJ2-5; D is perhaps TRBD1 (6 bases). Germline V gene data show CDR1 as SGHKS and CDR2 as YYEKEE (reference sequence). CDR3 size: 15 residues. V was shortened by 0 bases and J by 1 base, with 10 bases between the two germline ends. CDR3 nucleotide sequence: TGTGCCAGCAGCTTGGTTCCAGGGGTCCAAGAGACCCAGTACTTC. It specifies CASSLVPGVQETQYF.

This clonotype was detected a few times. CDR3: CASSLGDTGYNEQFF. For the CDR3, the DNA is TGCGCCAGCAGCTTGGGGGACACTGGCTACAATGAGCAGTTCTTC. The chain links TRBV5-1 to TRBJ2-1, with D possibly TRBD1 on 6 matching bases. This CDR3 has 15 amino acids. The V end was cut by 0 bases, the J end by 3 bases, with 10 bases between. CDR1 and CDR2 (germline): SGHRS, YFSETQ.

This chain uses TRBV3-1 with TRBJ2-6; D may be TRBD1 (6 bases). CDR3 length equals 16 residues. Germline lookup yields CDR1 LGHDT and CDR2 YNNKEL (reference sequence). The V gene lost 2 bases and the J gene lost 4 bases, with 12 bases spanning the gap. Written as DNA, the CDR3 is TGTGCCAGCAGCCAACAGGGGCCGGCAGGGGCCAACGTCCTGACTTTC. Translating gives CASSQQGPAGANVLTF.

This clonotype was seen only a few times. This rearrangement joins TRBV20-1 to TRBJ2-3; 11 nucleotides match TRBD2. V lost 6 bases to trimming and J lost 3 bases; unmatched junction nucleotides: 11. The CDR3 length is 16 residues. Germline lookup yields CDR1 DFQATT and CDR2 SNEGSKA (reference sequence). The CDR3 protein is CSADHSVAGGTDTQYF. The CDR3 nucleotides are TGCAGTGCCGATCACTCGGTAGCGGGGGGGACAGATACGCAGTATTTT.

This clonotype has a handful of counts. The CDR3 coding sequence is TGCGCCAGCAGCCCGACGACAGGGCAGACCCAGTACTTC. Its protein is CASSPTTGQTQYF. V and J are TRBV5-1 and TRBJ2-5; 7 bases align to TRBD1. After removal of 4 bases from V and 6 bases from J, the junction contained 6 bases not matched to a gene. CDR1 and CDR2 (germline): SGHRS, YFSETQ. This CDR3 comprises 13 residues.

The chain links TRBV7-8 to TRBJ1-5; no clear D. The CDR3 contains 13 residues. CDR1 and CDR2 (germline): SGHVS, FQNEAQ. The ends were cut back, 3 bases at V and 11 bases at J, with 14 bases in the middle. CDR3 DNA: TGTGCCAGCAGCTTTTCGGGCGATGGGGCCCAGCATTTT. Encoded protein: CASSFSGDGAQHF.

This clonotype was found many times. The DNA of the CDR3 is TGTGCCAGCAGTGTAGGGGCGAAAGGGGGCACTGAAGCTTTCTTT. Its translation is CASSVGAKGGTEAFF. The V gene is TRBV28, the J gene TRBJ1-1, with TRBD1 as a possible D gene (6 bases). V shed 5 bases and J shed 4 bases, with 17 bases lying between them. This CDR3 contains 15 residues. The germline CDR1 and CDR2 sequences are MDHEN and SYDVKM.

This clonotype was observed a few times. The chain employs TRBV6-5 and TRBJ2-7; the D gene is possibly TRBD2 (6 bases). Germline V CDR1 and CDR2: MNHEY, SVGAGI. The CDR3 is 12 residues long. V dropped 5 bases and J dropped 10 bases, with 15 bases sitting between them. As DNA, the CDR3 is TGTGCCAGCAGTCGTGGGGACTCCCTCCAGTACTTC. Translating gives CASSRGDSLQYF.

This chain uses TRBV20-1 with TRBJ1-1, with no clear D. Trimming pared 3 bases from V and 0 bases from J, leaving 14 bases between. The CDR3 runs to 15 residues. Germline assignment: CDR1 DFQATT and CDR2 SNEGSKA (reference sequence). The DNA of the CDR3 is TGCAGTGCTAGGATCTTAGGTCATATGAACACTGAAGCTTTCTTT. It translates to CSARILGHMNTEAFF.